A single T cell receptor (beta chain) is shown here with its context. Its antigen remains unidentified. Patients all relapsed after autologous stem cell transplantation, and there was variation in brentuximab vedotin exposure. Patients' outcomes at their best amounted to complete response, partial response or progressive disease. V trimming: 3 bases; J trimming: 0 bases; junction bases outside the gene matches: 5. Germline loops: CDR1 SGHNT, CDR2 YYREEE (reference sequence). This CDR3 is built from 18 residues. Clones were read by immunoSEQ multiplex PCR, and TCRdb kept only the in-frame ones, dropping some. The sample holds roughly 47,000 clones, over 70% seen once. The data were taken from a study of PD-1 blockade in classical Hodgkin lymphoma. The study's findings and limits: Compared with healthy donors, newly diagnosed patients reportedly showed lower baseline TCR diversity. The baseline diversity of complete responders showed similarity to that of newly diagnosed patients.

V usage is TRBV5-4 and J usage is TRBJ2-3, with 15 bases identical to TRBD2. The sequence was obtained from a human donor with classical Hodgkin lymphoma. This specimen was peripheral blood mononuclear cells (PBMCs), taken before the second cycle of nivolumab. The chain's CDR3 is CASSSGTSGGHSTDTQYF. The CDR3 coding sequence is TGTGCCAGCAGCTCAGGGACTAGCGGGGGGCATAGCACAGATACGCAGTATTTT.